This TCR beta chain originates from a study of blood T cell repertoires in COVID-19. Across the whole study: In each case, the material was cDNA or gDNA derived from T cells, B-cell-depleted T cells, or PBMCs.

Per the original data handling: Amplification of reference gene primers provided the estimated nucleated cell counts. Only in-frame clones appear in the TCRdb table, and some are missing; sequencing was by immunoSEQ multiplex PCR. The DNA gave D and trimming, while V, J and clone size come from that table. The sample contains about 240,000 clones, roughly four fifths of which appear only once. In germline, CDR1 is MGHRA, CDR2 YSYEKL. CDR3 size: 15 residues. With V trimmed by 5 bases and J by 5 bases, 9 bases remained unmatched. The sequence was collected from a woman older than 75 with acute or convalescent COVID-19. The chain employs TRBV4-1 and TRBJ2-1, with 7 bases identical to TRBD2. Sequenced sample: peripheral blood. CDR3 amino acids: CASSKVEAGNNEQFF. In nucleotides, the CDR3 is TGCGCCAGCAGCAAAGTCGAAGCGGGGAACAATGAGCAGTTCTTC.